Each of the 8 T cell receptor beta chains below was sequenced from the same sample in a study of metastatic and nonmetastatic thyroid tumors. TCRdb reanalyzed the PCR reads with MiXCR. The sample consists of some 13,000 clones, approximately 24% of them appearing once. Ahead of thyroid surgery, no patient had received treatment of any kind. The sequencing input was tumor tissue. These receptors all stem from a female donor with papillary thyroid cancer or a benign thyroid nodule (not recorded which). Some clones in this sample may be carry-over from other donors' samples.

The table lists this clone with many counts. The gene calls are TRBV24-1 and TRBJ1-2; 8 positions match TRBD1. Germline V gene data show CDR1 as KGHDR and CDR2 as SFDVKD. V shed 3 bases and J 4 bases; nucleotides not matched to a gene: 3. This CDR3 comprises 14 residues. The DNA for the CDR3 is TGTGCCACCAGTGATGCGACAGGGGCCTATGGCTACACCTTC. This translates into CATSDATGAYGYTF.

This clone showed up many times. The rearrangement joins TRBV7-9 to TRBJ2-2, with D perhaps TRBD1 (5 bases). This CDR3 comprises 15 residues. V was clipped by 7 bases and J by 1 base, with 13 bases between them. In germline, CDR1 is SEHNR, CDR2 FQNEAQ (reference sequence). CDR3 protein: CASTLGQLNTGELFF. In nucleotides, the CDR3 is TGTGCCAGCACCCTGGGGCAGTTGAACACCGGGGAGCTGTTTTTT.

This clone has just one count. The chain employs TRBV3-1 and TRBJ2-7; D unresolved. The CDR3 totals 14 residues. Trimming took off 4 bases at V and 6 bases at J, with 16 bases between the two ends. Germline CDR1 LGHDT, CDR2 YNNKEL (reference sequence). As DNA, the CDR3 is TGTGCCAGCAGCCGTAAGGGATACGCCAGCGAGCAGTACTTC. Residues: CASSRKGYASEQYF.

This clone was seen a handful of times. The chain links TRBV10-1 to TRBJ2-1; tentatively, D is TRBD1 or TRBD2 (5 bases each). The germline CDR1 and CDR2 sequences are WNHNN and SYGVQD (reference sequence). With 6 bases removed from V and 2 bases from J, the gap between germline ends came to 11 bases. The CDR3 covers 14 residues. CDR3 sequence reads: CASSRDPTYNEQFF. DNA for the CDR3: TGCGCCAGCAGCCGGGACCCCACCTACAATGAGCAGTTCTTC.

This clone was counted between two and nine times. The chain is built from TRBV27 and TRBJ2-7; D possibly corresponds to TRBD2 (5 bases). This CDR3 is 15 amino acids long. Germline CDR1 reads MNHEY; CDR2 reads SMNVEV (reference sequence). The V end lost 2 bases, the J end lost 6 bases, and 17 bases lay between the germline ends. CDR3 protein: CASSLTRFGHGEQYF. As DNA, the CDR3 is TGTGCCAGCAGTTTAACTAGATTTGGGCATGGCGAGCAGTACTTC.

This clone was picked up many times. A much larger clone sits a single nucleotide away, making a read error possible. The CDR3 loop is CASSEGMEGQPQHF. The CDR3 region has the DNA TGTGCCAGCAGTGAAGGCATGGAGGGTCAGCCCCAGCATTTT. The V gene is TRBV6-1, the J gene TRBJ1-5; D is unclear. This CDR3 contains 14 residues. Trimming took 1 base from V and 6 from J, leaving 10 bases between them. Per the germline V gene, CDR1 is MNHNS and CDR2 is SASEGT.

In its sample, this clone ranks as medium-sized (0.01 to 0.1%). The rearrangement joins TRBV6-2 or TRBV6-3 to TRBJ2-7, with D unclear. The V gene's germline CDR1 is MNHEY and CDR2 SVGEGT. Trimming took off 4 bases at V and 5 bases at J, with 12 bases between the two ends. The CDR3 loop spans 13 amino acids. The CDR3 loop reads CASSFPGLHEQYF. CDR3 DNA sequence: TGTGCCAGCAGTTTTCCAGGTCTCCACGAGCAGTACTTC.

This chain uses TRBV6-1 with TRBJ2-1; D gene uncertain. CDR3 length equals 14 residues. Trimming cost V 5 bases and J 0 bases, with 8 bases left between them. Per germline, CDR1 MNHNS and CDR2 SASEGT. CDR3 in DNA: TGTGCCAGCAGTTCCTTGGACTCCTACAATGAGCAGTTCTTC. Translated, it gives CASSSLDSYNEQFF.